This passage covers 27 T cell receptor beta chains from one sample sequenced in a study of shared clonotypes between healthy human individuals. This table comes from immunoSEQ multiplex PCR, and its TCRdb copy is limited to in-frame clones, with some not included. The data contain about 670,000 clones, about 78% of them singletons. Sequenced material: memory CD4+ T cells sorted from blood. As for subset: CD45RA-negative fraction. Receptors originate from a woman in her 30s in good health.

This clone has ten or more counts. The chain's CDR3 is CASSYGMGVGETQYF. For the CDR3, the DNA is TGTGCCAGCAGTTATGGAATGGGGGTTGGAGAGACCCAGTACTTC. V is TRBV6-5 and J is TRBJ2-5; D might be TRBD1 or TRBD2, each matching 5 bases. Looked up from germline, CDR1 is MNHEY and CDR2 is SVGAGI. The V end lost 3 bases, the J end lost 4 bases, and 15 bases lay between the germline ends. This CDR3 is built from 15 residues.

This clone was recorded only once. The rearrangement joins TRBV27 to TRBJ2-1; a weak D match, TRBD1 (5 bases). The germline gives CDR1 MNHEY, CDR2 SMNVEV (reference sequence). V was trimmed by 9 bases and J by 0 bases, leaving 15 bases between them. The CDR3 sequence is 15 residues long. CDR3 protein: CASTPRVRSYNEQFF. The CDR3 DNA sequence: TGTGCCAGTACGCCCAGGGTCCGCTCCTACAATGAGCAGTTCTTC.

The V and J genes are TRBV7-2 and TRBJ2-2, with unresolved D. The CDR3 spans 14 residues. Germline V gene sequence: CDR1 SGHTA, CDR2 FQGNSA. The V and J ends lost 5 bases and 4 bases respectively, with 11 bases between them. The CDR3 coding sequence is TGTGCCAGCAGCCCTGGGTCGGCCACCGGGGAGCTGTTTTTT. Translated, it gives CASSPGSATGELFF. Using reference TRBV7-2 and TRBJ2-2 for the parts outside the CDR3, the full variable domain is GAGVSQSPSNKVTEKGKDVELRCDPISGHTALYWYRQSLGQGLEFLIYFQGNSAPDKSGLPSDRFSAERTGGSVSTLTIQRTQQEDSAVYLCASSPGSATGELFFGEGSRLTVL.

The chain combines TRBV2 with TRBJ2-7; D gene uncertain. The CDR3 is 13 amino acids. Trimming removed 6 bases from V and 6 bases from J, with 15 bases in between. CDR1 and CDR2 from the germline V gene are SNHLY and FYNNEI. This CDR3 is CASRSGRRREQYF. CDR3 nucleotides: TGTGCCAGCAGAAGTGGCAGGCGACGCGAGCAGTACTTC.

The rearrangement links TRBV28 to TRBJ2-5; D gene unclear. The J call may be wrong; the DNA end is better matched by TRBJ2-7. Germline CDR1 MDHEN, CDR2 SYDVKM. This CDR3 is 11 amino acids long. The CDR3 here is CASSLGVEQYF. The CDR3 nucleotides read TGTGCCAGCAGTTTAGGTGTCGAGCAGTACTTC.

This clone was seen at least ten times. A read error may be the cause here, since a much bigger clone is one base away. Other DNA sequences in the same sample also yield this CDR3. The chain couples TRBV7-9 to TRBJ2-1; TRBD2 matches 10 bases. CDR3 length: 15 residues. Trimming cost V 5 bases and J 1 base; bases outside gene matches: 2. Germline V gene sequence: CDR1 SEHNR, CDR2 FQNEAQ (reference sequence). CDR3 in DNA: TGTGCCAGCAGCCGTAGCGGGGGGTCCTACAATGAGCAGTTCTTC. Translating it yields CASSRSGGSYNEQFF.

This chain links TRBV27 with TRBJ2-1, with 8 nucleotides matching TRBD1. CDR1 MNHEY and CDR2 SMNVEV come from the germline V gene (reference sequence). Unmatched junction bases numbered 6, after V lost 8 bases and J lost 6 bases. The CDR3 is 13 residues long. CDR3 DNA: TGTGCCAGCTTCGACAGGGGCGTCAATGAGCAGTTCTTC. This translates into CASFDRGVNEQFF.

The V call is TRBV28, the J call TRBJ2-1, with 9 bases aligning to TRBD2. CDR1 is MDHEN and CDR2 is SYDVKM in the germline V gene. CDR3 length: 14 residues. Unmatched junction bases numbered 14, after V lost 5 bases and J lost 15 bases. The CDR3 DNA sequence: TGTGCCAGCAGTCCGTCGACAGAAGCGGGAGGTCGGTTCTTC. It codes for CASSPSTEAGGRFF. The variable domain in full, with the rest retrieved from reference TRBV28 and TRBJ2-1, is DVKVTQSSRYLVKRTGEKVFLECVQDMDHENMFWYRQDPGLGLRLIYFSYDVKMKEKGDIPEGYSVSREKKERFSLILESASTNQTSMYLCASSPSTEAGGRFFGPGTRLTVL.

The chain couples TRBV19 to TRBJ2-7; D is unclear. V dropped 2 bases and J dropped 1 base, with 9 bases sitting between them. Germline values: CDR1 LNHDA, CDR2 SQIVND (reference sequence). This CDR3 is 14 amino acids long. The CDR3 bases are TGTGCCAGTAGTATAAGGACGGATTCCTACGAGCAGTACTTC. Its protein product is CASSIRTDSYEQYF.

The count of this clone is one. J is TRBJ2-7 and V is TRBV6-1; 9 bases agree with TRBD1. Germline values: CDR1 MNHNS, CDR2 SASEGT. Trimming cost V 7 bases and J 5 bases; bases outside gene matches: 9. This CDR3 spans 14 amino acids. The CDR3 DNA sequence: TGTGCCAGCATCAGGAGGGGACAGGGTGACGAGCAGTACTTC. Its translation: CASIRRGQGDEQYF.

The rearrangement uses TRBV29-1 and TRBJ2-5; 10 bases agree with TRBD1. Trimming at V came to 7 bases and at J to 2 bases, leaving 10 bases not matched to a gene. CDR3 size: 15 residues. CDR1 is SQVTM and CDR2 is ANQGSEA in the germline V gene. Here the CDR3 reads CSAPRTGGLQETQYF. CDR3 DNA: TGCAGCGCTCCTCGGACAGGGGGTTTACAAGAGACCCAGTACTTC.

The chain couples TRBV4-1 to TRBJ2-1; 10 bases agree with TRBD2. Germline trimming cut 4 bases from V and 6 bases from J; bases unmatched to any gene: 6. Germline lookup yields CDR1 MGHRA and CDR2 YSYEKL. The CDR3 consists of 15 residues. CDR3 protein: CASSPGTSEPNEQFF. CDR3 nucleotides: TGCGCCAGCAGCCCTGGGACTAGCGAGCCCAATGAGCAGTTCTTC.

This sequence joins TRBV2 and TRBJ2-7; 9 bases are a match to TRBD1. CDR1 and CDR2 from the germline V gene are SNHLY and FYNNEI. V dropped 4 bases and J dropped 5; count of bases not matched to a gene: 18. The CDR3 has 18 residues. As DNA, the CDR3 is TGTGCCAGCAGTGGATTCTTCCCGGGACAGGGAGTTGCCAACGAGCAGTACTTC. It specifies CASSGFFPGQGVANEQYF.

The chain is built from TRBV29-1 and TRBJ2-1; 7 nucleotides align to TRBD2. Germline V CDR1 and CDR2: SQVTM, ANQGSEA. V was pared by 5 bases and J by 10 bases, with 14 bases of the junction left unmatched. The CDR3 has 14 amino acids. The DNA of the CDR3 is TGCAGCGTTATCAACGGGAGGAAGCTTAAGGAGCAGTTCTTC. As protein: CSVINGRKLKEQFF.

The chain joins TRBV6-5 to TRBJ2-5, with D perhaps matching TRBD1 (5 bases). From germline, CDR1 is MNHEY and CDR2 SVGAGI. The length of the CDR3 is 14 residues. Trimming left V 2 bases short and J 5 bases short, with 12 bases between. CDR3 sequence (DNA): TGTGCCAGCAGTTACCAACCACAGGCCGAGACCCAGTACTTC. Its protein is CASSYQPQAETQYF.

This chain links TRBV5-1 with TRBJ2-7; 7 bases are shared with TRBD1. V was clipped by 4 bases and J by 5 bases; unmatched bases: 6. In germline, CDR1 is SGHRS, CDR2 YFSETQ. The CDR3 has 13 residues. The CDR3 region is CASSAGTAHEQYF. The CDR3, as DNA: TGCGCCAGCAGCGCCGGGACAGCTCACGAGCAGTACTTC.

The chain joins TRBV25-1 to TRBJ2-7; D may be TRBD2 (7 bases). Germline CDR1 is MGHDK and CDR2 is SYGVNS. CDR3 size: 17 residues. V was shortened by 1 base and J by 4 bases, with 20 bases between the two germline ends. The CDR3 loop reads CASSELTSGTLKYEQYF. The CDR3 DNA is TGTGCCAGCAGTGAATTAACCAGCGGGACATTGAAATACGAGCAGTACTTC.

The chain couples TRBV5-1 to TRBJ1-3; no definite D call. Germline V lookup: CDR1 SGHRS, CDR2 YFSETQ. V lost 0 bases and J 0 bases, leaving 10 bases between the germline ends. The CDR3 spans 16 residues. The CDR3 here is CASSLGGVASGNTIYF. In DNA form, the CDR3 reads TGCGCCAGCAGCTTGGGTGGGGTCGCCTCTGGAAACACCATATATTTT.

The chain carries TRBV9 and TRBJ2-3, with 11 nucleotides matching TRBD2. The V gene's germline CDR1 is SGDLS and CDR2 YYNGEE. V lost 3 bases and J lost 1; bases outside the gene matches: 10. CDR3 length: 18 residues. The CDR3 sequence is CASSGNPGLAVGTDTQYF. In nucleotides, the CDR3 is TGTGCCAGCAGCGGAAACCCGGGACTAGCGGTCGGCACAGATACGCAGTATTTT.

This clone was counted only a few times. V and J are TRBV7-2 and TRBJ1-1; D is perhaps TRBD1 (5 bases). The CDR3 is 15 residues long. V was trimmed by 6 bases and J by 0 bases, leaving 14 bases between them. Germline CDR1 reads SGHTA; CDR2 reads FQGNSA. The CDR3: CASSFQGRMNTEAFF. CDR3 nucleotides: TGTGCCAGCAGTTTCCAGGGTAGAATGAACACTGAAGCTTTCTTT.

V usage is TRBV6-1 and J usage is TRBJ2-7; possibly TRBD1 or TRBD2 for D (6 bases each). With 1 base removed from V and 3 bases from J, the gap between germline ends came to 13 bases. Germline loops: CDR1 MNHNS, CDR2 SASEGT. The CDR3 totals 15 residues. The CDR3 loop reads CASSEGGARSYEQYF. CDR3 nucleotide sequence: TGTGCCAGCAGTGAAGGGGGGGCCCGCAGCTACGAGCAGTACTTC.

The rearrangement links TRBV28 to TRBJ2-1; 13 positions match TRBD2. CDR1 is MDHEN and CDR2 is SYDVKM in the germline V gene. CDR3 length: 15 amino acids. J was trimmed by 5 bases and V by 6 bases; bases with no gene match: 4. The CDR3 here is CASRHGLAGDNEQFF. The CDR3 bases are TGTGCCAGCAGACATGGACTAGCGGGGGACAATGAGCAGTTCTTC. The full variable domain, its missing parts supplied by reference TRBV28 and TRBJ2-1, is DVKVTQSSRYLVKRTGEKVFLECVQDMDHENMFWYRQDPGLGLRLIYFSYDVKMKEKGDIPEGYSVSREKKERFSLILESASTNQTSMYLCASRHGLAGDNEQFFGPGTRLTVL.

The V call is TRBV11-2, the J call TRBJ1-1; D perhaps matches TRBD1 (5 bases). The CDR3 has 17 residues. The V end lost 4 bases, the J end lost 0 bases, and 18 bases lay between the germline ends. Germline lookup yields CDR1 SGHAT and CDR2 FQNNGV. CDR3 amino acids: CASSSLNLGDMNTEAFF. The DNA for the CDR3 is TGTGCCAGCAGCTCCTTGAACCTAGGGGATATGAACACTGAAGCTTTCTTT.

J is TRBJ1-2 and V is TRBV7-9; D remains unclear. The CDR3 has 11 amino acids. The ends were cut back, 1 base at V and 3 bases at J, with 0 bases in the middle. Germline loops: CDR1 SEHNR, CDR2 FQNEAQ (reference sequence). CDR3 in amino acids: CASSLDYGYTF. The CDR3 DNA reads as TGTGCCAGCAGCTTAGACTATGGCTACACCTTC.

A word on this clone: The identical CDR3 is also encoded by other nucleotide sequences in the sample. This rearrangement joins TRBV4-2 to TRBJ2-3; D may correspond to TRBD1 or TRBD2 (5 bases each). CDR3 length: 11 amino acids. Germline V gives CDR1 LGHNA, CDR2 YNFKEQ. Trimming took off 2 bases at V and 9 bases at J, with 6 bases between the two ends. As DNA, the CDR3 is TGTGCCAGCAGCCAACGGGACACGCAGTATTTT. This gives the protein CASSQRDTQYF.

The chain carries TRBV6-5 and TRBJ2-7; a weak D match, TRBD2 (6 bases). CDR1 and CDR2 from the germline V gene are MNHEY and SVGAGI. The V and J ends lost 8 bases and 0 bases respectively, with 17 bases between them. The CDR3 consists of 15 residues. DNA of the CDR3: TGTGCCAGCTCCTCCAACCCCGGGGGCTCCTACGAGCAGTACTTC. As protein: CASSSNPGGSYEQYF.

The chain links TRBV7-9 to TRBJ2-5; D might be TRBD1 (6 bases). Trimming removed 1 base from V and 9 bases from J, with 24 bases in between. The CDR3 is 17 residues long. The germline V gene has CDR1 SEHNR and CDR2 FQNEAQ (reference sequence). The CDR3 reads CASSLGPETGSQESQYF. CDR3 DNA sequence: TGTGCCAGCAGCTTAGGTCCGGAGACAGGATCCCAAGAATCCCAGTACTTC.